Listed here are 18 T cell receptor beta chains from one sample, sequenced in a study of cytomegalovirus exposure and HLA in healthy donors. The PCR made use of 60 Vbeta and 13 Jbeta primers. Sequenced by immunoSEQ multiplex PCR; TCRdb stores in-frame clones only, minus some. Of fewer than 150,000 clones in the sample, around 77% were seen once. Sequenced: PBMCs. Source of these receptors: a woman aged 45-60 years in good health and CMV-seronegative.

The genes are TRBV2 and TRBJ2-6; 8 bases are a match to TRBD1. CDR1 SNHLY and CDR2 FYNNEI come from the germline V gene. CDR3 size: 17 residues. J lost 1 base, V lost 10 bases, and 12 bases had no gene match. This CDR3 reads CATRTGLLTSGANVLTF. The CDR3 DNA follows: TGTGCCACACGGACAGGGCTGCTAACATCTGGGGCCAACGTCCTGACTTTC.

The genes are TRBV11-3 and TRBJ2-5, with 10 bases lining up with TRBD1. The V segment lost 5 bases and the J segment 2 bases; nucleotides outside the gene matches: 8. The CDR3 runs 16 residues. Germline V gene sequence: CDR1 SGHNT, CDR2 YENEEA. The CDR3 spells CASSPGQGPHQETQYF. In DNA form, the CDR3 reads TGTGCCAGCAGCCCGGGACAGGGGCCACATCAAGAGACCCAGTACTTC. The full variable domain, its missing parts supplied by reference TRBV11-3 and TRBJ2-5, is EAGVVQSPRYKIIEKKQPVAFWCNPISGHNTLYWYLQNLGQGPELLIRYENEEAVDDSQLPKDRFSAERLKGVDSTLKIQPAELGDSAVYLCASSPGQGPHQETQYFGPGTRLLVL.

The CDR3 loop reads CSVLAGTNTDTQYF. Written as DNA, the CDR3 is TGCAGCGTTTTAGCGGGGACGAACACAGATACGCAGTATTTT. The chain links TRBV29-1 to TRBJ2-3; 8 nucleotides match TRBD2. Trimming cost V 5 bases and J 2 bases; bases outside gene matches: 6. CDR1 is SQVTM and CDR2 is ANQGSEA in the germline V gene. This CDR3 has 14 amino acids.

The chain carries TRBV27 and TRBJ1-5; no reliable D call. The length of the CDR3 is 14 residues. Germline V gene sequence: CDR1 MNHEY, CDR2 SMNVEV (reference sequence). Trimming took 3 bases from V and 3 from J, leaving 9 bases between them. The CDR3 DNA reads TGTGCCAGCAGTTTCGACGGGATCAATCAGCCCCAGCATTTT. Amino acids: CASSFDGINQPQHF.

Of note for this clone: A read error may produce the germline difference seen at one junction end. This sequence joins TRBV28 and TRBJ2-3; 8 nucleotides agree with TRBD1. Germline CDR1 MDHEN, CDR2 SYDVKM. The CDR3 has 14 residues. CDR3 residues: CASFKQGGGDTQYF. For the CDR3, the DNA is TGTGCCAGCTTTAAACAGGGGGGCGGCGATACACAGTATTTT. The full variable domain, completed using reference TRBV28 and TRBJ2-3, is DVKVTQSSRYLVKRTGEKVFLECVQDMDHENMFWYRQDPGLGLRLIYFSYDVKMKEKGDIPEGYSVSREKKERFSLILESASTNQTSMYLCASFKQGGGDTQYFGPGTRLTVL.

Comments on this clone: A read error is likely, as this CDR3 ends without the conserved phenylalanine or tryptophan. The DNA is left out, because the CDR3 cannot be placed on it with certainty; the CDR3 is given as TCRdb lists it. The rearrangement links TRBV5-6 to TRBJ1-2. Germline V gene lookup returns CDR1 SGHDT and CDR2 YYEEEE. The CDR3 has 13 residues if both end residues are counted. CDR3 sequence: CASSLFESGVQAY.

The chain joins TRBV19 to TRBJ2-5; 7 bases align to TRBD2. The trim removed 1 base at V and 7 bases at J, leaving 9 bases unmatched. The length of the CDR3 is 15 residues. Per germline, CDR1 LNHDA and CDR2 SQIVND (reference sequence). The CDR3 loop is CASSIGGGSPGTQYF. CDR3 nucleotide sequence: TGTGCCAGTAGTATAGGGGGGGGTAGCCCTGGGACCCAGTACTTC.

This clone turned up a few times. The rearrangement uses TRBV5-6 and TRBJ1-5; D ambiguous. The CDR3 runs 14 residues. V dropped 1 base and J dropped 7 bases, with 12 bases sitting between them. Germline V gene sequence: CDR1 SGHDT, CDR2 YYEEEE. The CDR3 region has the DNA TGTGCCAGCAGCTTGTTGTCGGTCGGGCAGCCCCAGCATTTT. It is translated as CASSLLSVGQPQHF.

The rearrangement uses TRBV27 and TRBJ1-1; 8 nucleotides align to TRBD1. The length of the CDR3 is 14 residues. Per the germline V gene, CDR1 is MNHEY and CDR2 is SMNVEV (reference sequence). Trimming at V came to 6 bases and at J to 4 bases, leaving 7 bases not matched to a gene. The CDR3 spells CASRIRGPPTEAFF. As DNA, the CDR3 is TGTGCCAGCAGGATCAGGGGGCCCCCCACTGAAGCTTTCTTT.

The rearrangement uses TRBV19 and TRBJ2-7, with TRBD2 as a possible D gene (6 bases). The CDR3 sequence is 14 residues long. V was cut by 5 bases and J by 2 bases, with 13 bases left in between. Germline values: CDR1 LNHDA, CDR2 SQIVND (reference sequence). The CDR3 region has the DNA TGTGCCAGTAGTTCCCGGAGGGGAGCCTACGAGCAGTACTTC. Translating gives CASSSRRGAYEQYF.

The chain has TRBV7-9 and TRBJ1-2, with 8 bases matching TRBD1. The V and J ends lost 6 bases and 2 bases, in that order; junction bases with no gene match: 5. The CDR3 runs to 14 residues. Germline values: CDR1 SEHNR, CDR2 FQNEAQ (reference sequence). For the CDR3, the DNA is TGTGCCAGCAGAACGACAGGGGAGAACTATGGCTACACCTTC. Residues: CASRTTGENYGYTF.

V usage is TRBV2 and J usage is TRBJ1-2, with D perhaps matching TRBD1 (5 bases). This CDR3 contains 13 residues. Deletions cut 6 bases from V and 4 bases from J, with 12 bases between. Germline CDR1 reads SNHLY; CDR2 reads FYNNEI. The chain's CDR3 is CASRTRQGYGYTF. The CDR3 nucleotides read TGTGCCAGCAGGACGAGGCAGGGCTATGGCTACACCTTC.

This clone was observed a single time. The rearrangement joins TRBV10-2 to TRBJ1-4, with D perhaps TRBD1 (5 bases). Germline loops: CDR1 WSHSY, CDR2 SAAADI. The CDR3 has 13 amino acids. Trimming removed 7 bases at V and 8 bases at J, with 14 bases between. For the CDR3, the DNA is TGCGCCAGCAACACGGGGGGTTTCGAAAAACTGTTTTTT. It yields the protein CASNTGGFEKLFF.

The J gene is TRBJ2-5, the V gene TRBV2; weak D call: TRBD1 (5 bases). V lost 6 bases to trimming and J lost 2 bases, with 13 bases between them. This CDR3 comprises 14 residues. In germline, CDR1 is SNHLY, CDR2 FYNNEI. CDR3 coding DNA: TGTGCCAGCAGCCAGTCGGACAATCAAGAGACCCAGTACTTC. Translation: CASSQSDNQETQYF.

This clone was counted between two and nine times. CDR3 amino acids: CASSYSTYEQYF. In DNA, the CDR3 is TGTGCCAGCAGTTACTCTACCTACGAGCAGTACTTC. The rearrangement uses TRBV6-6 and TRBJ2-7; D ambiguous. Germline values: CDR1 MNHNY, CDR2 SVGAGI (reference sequence). The CDR3 length is 12 residues. V was shortened by 0 bases and J by 2 bases, with 2 bases between the two germline ends.

The table lists this clone with a count of one. The chain links TRBV19 to TRBJ1-1; possible D gene TRBD1, 6 bases. The CDR3 runs 14 residues. V dropped 5 bases and J dropped 0 bases, with 10 bases sitting between them. Germline CDR1 reads LNHDA; CDR2 reads SQIVND (reference sequence). The CDR3 DNA follows: TGTGCCAGTAGTGTTACAGGGATGAACACTGAAGCTTTCTTT. As protein: CASSVTGMNTEAFF. Looking up the rest from reference TRBV19 and TRBJ1-1 gives the full variable domain: DGGITQSPKYLFRKEGQNVTLSCEQNLNHDAMYWYRQDPGQGLRLIYYSQIVNDFQKGDIAEGYSVSREKKESFPLTVTSAQKNPTAFYLCASSVTGMNTEAFFGQGTRLTVV.

The sample holds a few counts of this clone. The chain is built from TRBV10-3 and TRBJ1-1; 9 bases are shared with TRBD1. The CDR3 has 14 residues. Per the germline V gene, CDR1 is ENHRY and CDR2 is SYGVKD. V gave up 7 bases and J gave up 6 bases; unmatched junction bases: 9. The CDR3 DNA follows: TGTGCCATCACGGGGGACAGGGATCTTCCTGAAGCTTTCTTT. This encodes CAITGDRDLPEAFF.

The genes are TRBV10-3 and TRBJ2-1; 12 nucleotides align to TRBD2. CDR1 and CDR2 from the germline V gene are ENHRY and SYGVKD. The CDR3 sequence is 16 residues long. Unmatched junction bases numbered 4, after V lost 0 bases and J lost 7 bases. The CDR3 nucleotides are TGTGCCATCAGTGAGTCGACTAGCGGGGGTTGGAATGAGCAGTTCTTC. Protein sequence: CAISESTSGGWNEQFF.